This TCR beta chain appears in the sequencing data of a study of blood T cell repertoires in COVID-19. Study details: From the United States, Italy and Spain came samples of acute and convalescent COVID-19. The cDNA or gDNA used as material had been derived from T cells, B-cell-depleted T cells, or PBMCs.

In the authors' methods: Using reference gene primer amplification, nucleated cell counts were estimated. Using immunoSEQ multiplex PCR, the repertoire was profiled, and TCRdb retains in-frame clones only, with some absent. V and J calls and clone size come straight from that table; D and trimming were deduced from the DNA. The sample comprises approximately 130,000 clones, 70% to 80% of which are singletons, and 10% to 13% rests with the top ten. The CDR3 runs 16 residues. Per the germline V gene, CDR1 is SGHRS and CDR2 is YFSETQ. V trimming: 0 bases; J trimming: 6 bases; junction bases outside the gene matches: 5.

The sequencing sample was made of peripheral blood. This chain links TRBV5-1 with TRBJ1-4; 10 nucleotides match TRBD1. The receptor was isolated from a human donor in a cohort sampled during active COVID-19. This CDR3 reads CASSLAGTGVYEKLFF. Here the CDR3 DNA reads TGCGCCAGCAGCTTGGCCGGGACAGGGGTTTATGAAAAACTGTTTTTT.